Following are 16 T cell receptor beta chains from one sample sequenced in a study of cytomegalovirus exposure and HLA in healthy donors. Generated by immunoSEQ multiplex PCR, the TCRdb table keeps only in-frame clones and is missing some. The data hold about 280,000 clones, with around 87% observed a single time. Sample: PBMCs. These receptors were collected from a woman younger than 35 in good health and CMV-seronegative.

J is TRBJ2-3 and V is TRBV6-5, with D possibly matching TRBD2 (7 bases). Germline CDR1 MNHEY, CDR2 SVGAGI. The CDR3 loop spans 14 amino acids. Trimming shortened V by 6 bases and J by 3 bases, and 13 bases separated the two germline ends. CDR3 loop: CASSRRGATDTQYF. The CDR3 nucleotides are TGTGCCAGCAGCCGACGGGGGGCGACAGATACGCAGTATTTT.

The J gene is TRBJ1-4, the V gene TRBV30; a weak D match, TRBD1 (6 bases). The CDR3 is 15 residues long. CDR1 is GTSNPN and CDR2 is SVGIG in the germline V gene (reference sequence). V was clipped by 0 bases and J by 5 bases, with 13 bases between them. The CDR3 region has the DNA TGTGCCTGGAGTGTATTTCCAGGGGCCAATGAAAAACTGTTTTTT. Protein: CAWSVFPGANEKLFF.

The gene calls are TRBV28 and TRBJ2-3; 8 bases are a match to TRBD1. This CDR3 spans 18 amino acids. V shed 4 bases and J 0 bases; nucleotides not matched to a gene: 12. The germline V gene encodes CDR1 MDHEN and CDR2 SYDVKM. This CDR3 is CASSSGQGSISSTDTQYF. DNA of the CDR3: TGTGCCAGCAGTTCCGGACAGGGCAGTATTTCTAGCACAGATACGCAGTATTTT.

This clone showed up just a few times. J is TRBJ1-5 and V is TRBV28; D unresolved. The germline V gene has CDR1 MDHEN and CDR2 SYDVKM. V lost 2 bases, J lost 5 bases, and 7 bases lay in between. The CDR3 covers 13 residues. This CDR3 reads CASSLVVYQPQHF. The CDR3 nucleotides are TGTGCCAGCAGTTTAGTCGTTTATCAGCCCCAGCATTTT. Full variable domain (remainder filled in from reference TRBV28 and TRBJ1-5): DVKVTQSSRYLVKRTGEKVFLECVQDMDHENMFWYRQDPGLGLRLIYFSYDVKMKEKGDIPEGYSVSREKKERFSLILESASTNQTSMYLCASSLVVYQPQHFGDGTRLSIL.

The rearrangement joins TRBV7-9 to TRBJ2-1; TRBD1 matches at 7 bases. With 5 bases clipped from V and 3 bases from J, the junction kept 10 bases outside the gene matches. Germline assignment: CDR1 SEHNR and CDR2 FQNEAQ (reference sequence). The CDR3 spans 16 residues. The chain's CDR3 is CASSPSGGQYYNEQFF. CDR3 sequence (DNA): TGTGCCAGCAGCCCGAGTGGGGGACAGTACTACAATGAGCAGTTCTTC.

The chain joins TRBV11-2 to TRBJ2-1, with D unclear. The V gene lost 2 bases and the J gene lost 1 base, with 12 bases spanning the gap. The CDR3 is 16 amino acids. Germline CDR1 and CDR2: SGHAT and FQNNGV. The CDR3 is CASSLRSDQSYNEQFF. In DNA, the CDR3 is TGTGCCAGCAGCTTAAGGAGCGACCAATCCTACAATGAGCAGTTCTTC.

The V gene is TRBV6-5, the J gene TRBJ1-5; D is possibly TRBD1 (6 bases). The CDR3 sequence is 15 residues long. Germline CDR1 is MNHEY and CDR2 is SVGAGI. V was trimmed by 6 bases and J by 0 bases, leaving 12 bases between them. The CDR3 coding sequence is TGTGCCAGCAGACTGACAGGCTCTAGCAATCAGCCCCAGCATTTT. It specifies CASRLTGSSNQPQHF.

The rearrangement links TRBV6-1 to TRBJ2-1; 7 bases agree with TRBD2. The germline gives CDR1 MNHNS, CDR2 SASEGT. The CDR3 consists of 14 residues. The junction had 9 bases not matched to a gene; V was cut back by 4 bases and J by 9 bases. Written as DNA, the CDR3 is TGTGCCAGCAGTGCGTTGGCGGGAGTTGGTGAGCAGTTCTTC. The encoded protein is CASSALAGVGEQFF.

J is TRBJ1-2 and V is TRBV28; no firm D call. The CDR3 consists of 12 residues. Germline loops: CDR1 MDHEN, CDR2 SYDVKM. V was pared by 5 bases and J by 4 bases, with 8 bases between. The CDR3 nucleotides read TGTGCCAGCAGTGTCCTCTCCTATGGCTACACCTTC. Translating gives CASSVLSYGYTF.

The chain is built from TRBV28 and TRBJ2-7, with 9 bases that match TRBD1. The V gene's germline CDR1 is MDHEN and CDR2 SYDVKM. V was clipped by 5 bases and J by 3 bases; unmatched bases: 8. The CDR3 totals 15 residues. This chain's CDR3 is CASSGPGQGLYEQYF. In DNA form, the CDR3 reads TGTGCCAGCAGTGGACCGGGACAGGGACTCTACGAGCAGTACTTC. Using reference TRBV28 and TRBJ2-7 for the parts outside the CDR3, the full variable domain is DVKVTQSSRYLVKRTGEKVFLECVQDMDHENMFWYRQDPGLGLRLIYFSYDVKMKEKGDIPEGYSVSREKKERFSLILESASTNQTSMYLCASSGPGQGLYEQYFGPGTRLTVT.

This chain joins TRBV6-4 and TRBJ2-3; 7 bases are a match to TRBD2. From germline, CDR1 is MRHNA and CDR2 SNTAGT. J lost 7 bases, V lost 0 bases, and 10 bases had no gene match. The CDR3 contains 16 residues. The CDR3 here is CASSDSFAGAINTQYF. As DNA, the CDR3 is TGTGCCAGCAGTGACTCCTTCGCGGGAGCTATTAATACGCAGTATTTT.

This clone was seen a few times. V and J are TRBV2 and TRBJ1-5; TRBD1 is a possible D gene (5 bases). V was clipped by 1 base and J by 6 bases, with 13 bases between them. In germline, CDR1 is SNHLY, CDR2 FYNNEI. The CDR3 sequence is 15 residues long. The CDR3 sequence is CASSEEGIPRQPQHF. DNA of the CDR3: TGTGCCAGCAGTGAAGAGGGGATCCCACGTCAGCCCCAGCATTTT.

The V gene is TRBV9, the J gene TRBJ2-7; tentative D call: TRBD1 (6 bases). From germline, CDR1 is SGDLS and CDR2 YYNGEE. The germline V and J ends were trimmed by 4 bases and 3 bases, with 11 bases remaining between them. The CDR3 is 13 residues long. The CDR3 loop reads CASSRDTHYEQYF. The CDR3 DNA reads TGTGCCAGCAGCCGGGACACCCACTACGAGCAGTACTTC.

This chain joins TRBV7-9 and TRBJ2-1; 8 bases agree with TRBD2. The V gene end was trimmed by 6 bases and the J gene end by 6 bases; junction bases not matched to a gene: 10. This CDR3 contains 15 residues. The germline V gene encodes CDR1 SEHNR and CDR2 FQNEAQ (reference sequence). CDR3 DNA sequence: TGTGCCAGCAGACACGGGAGGGCCAGGGTCAATGAGCAGTTCTTC. Amino acids: CASRHGRARVNEQFF.

The CDR3 region has the DNA TGCGCCAGCAGCCAGACTAGCGGGTCCCCTAGTGAGCAGTTCTTC. Residues: CASSQTSGSPSEQFF. V is TRBV5-1 and J is TRBJ2-1; 10 bases match TRBD2. The V segment lost 4 bases and the J segment 9 bases; nucleotides outside the gene matches: 10. The germline V gene encodes CDR1 SGHRS and CDR2 YFSETQ. The CDR3 loop spans 15 amino acids.

This clone was observed once. The chain links TRBV7-6 to TRBJ2-7; D not certain. Germline V gives CDR1 SGHVS, CDR2 FNYEAQ. The V end was cut by 5 bases, the J end by 2 bases, with 7 bases between. The CDR3 has 12 amino acids. In DNA form, the CDR3 reads TGTGCCAGCAGCCCGGGTCCCTACGAGCAGTACTTC. Protein product: CASSPGPYEQYF. The full variable domain, its missing parts supplied by reference TRBV7-6 and TRBJ2-7, is GAGVSQSPRYKVTKRGQDVALRCDPISGHVSLYWYRQALGQGPEFLTYFNYEAQQDKSGLPNDRFSAERPEGSISTLTIQRTEQRDSAMYRCASSPGPYEQYFGPGTRLTVT.